These T cell receptor beta chains were read from a single sample in a study of cytomegalovirus exposure and HLA in healthy donors. Clones were sequenced by immunoSEQ multiplex PCR, and TCRdb holds only the in-frame ones, with some missing. Counted here are roughly 70,000 clones, 60% to 75% occurring once; the ten biggest clones make up 9.5% to 15%. The specimen was PBMCs. Every receptor here comes from a man in his 70s in good health and CMV-seronegative. Each CDR3 is given with its conserved first and last residue. The D gene is left open where the match is weak. Expanded clones get a size class; other rows say once, few or many, or leave the size out.

d_call: NA
v_call: TRBV4-3
j_call: TRBJ1-2
clone_size: few
cdr3_nt: TGCGCCAGCAGCCAAGCCTACGCAGCCCCGGGGAACTATGGCTACACCTTC
cdr3_aa: CASSQAYAAPGNYGYTF

d_call: NA
v_call: TRBV10-2
j_call: TRBJ1-1
clone_size: NA
cdr3_nt: TGCGCCAGCAACCTCGCTGCGGGCGCTGAAGCTTTCTTT
cdr3_aa: CASNLAAGAEAFF

d_call: TRBD2
v_call: TRBV30
j_call: TRBJ2-7
clone_size: NA
cdr3_nt: TGTGCCTGGAGTGTAATAGCGGGGGGGTTGGGCGAGCAGTACTTC
cdr3_aa: CAWSVIAGGLGEQYF

d_call: NA
v_call: TRBV5-1
j_call: TRBJ1-1
clone_size: NA
cdr3_nt: TGCGCCAGCAGCGCTCAACAGGGCGCTGACACTGAAGCTTTCTTT
cdr3_aa: CASSAQQGADTEAFF

d_call: NA
v_call: TRBV7-9
j_call: TRBJ2-7
clone_size: NA
cdr3_nt: TGTGCCAGCAATCGTCTGACAAACTACGAGCAGTACTTC
cdr3_aa: CASNRLTNYEQYF

d_call: TRBD1
v_call: TRBV11-2
j_call: TRBJ2-3
clone_size: NA
cdr3_nt: TGTGCCAGCAGCTTAAGGGGGGGGACAGGGTCAGGCATAGGGCAGTATTTT
cdr3_aa: CASSLRGGTGSGIGQYF

d_call: NA
v_call: TRBV18
j_call: TRBJ1-1
clone_size: few
cdr3_nt: TGTGCCAGCTCACCATTAGACAGTATGAACACTGAAGCTTTCTTT
cdr3_aa: CASSPLDSMNTEAFF

d_call: TRBD1
v_call: TRBV18
j_call: TRBJ1-5
clone_size: NA
cdr3_nt: TGTGCCAGCTCCCCGGACAGGTTGAGGCAGCCCCAGCATTTT
cdr3_aa: CASSPDRLRQPQHF

d_call: NA
v_call: TRBV18
j_call: TRBJ2-3
clone_size: NA
cdr3_nt: TGTGCCAGCTCACCCGGGGCGGGGGATACGCAGTATTTT
cdr3_aa: CASSPGAGDTQYF

d_call: TRBD1
v_call: TRBV2
j_call: TRBJ2-1
clone_size: NA
cdr3_nt: TGTGCCAGCAGTGATAGGACAGGGGCGTTCAATGAGCAGTTCTTC
cdr3_aa: CASSDRTGAFNEQFF

d_call: TRBD1
v_call: TRBV5-4
j_call: TRBJ1-2
clone_size: few
cdr3_nt: TGTGCCAGCAGCGCGGACAGGGAAAGTGGCTACACCTTC
cdr3_aa: CASSADRESGYTF

d_call: NA
v_call: TRBV11-2
j_call: TRBJ1-1
clone_size: NA
cdr3_nt: TGTGCCAGCAGCTTACAGGGGTTGGCTGAAGCTTTCTTT
cdr3_aa: CASSLQGLAEAFF

d_call: NA
v_call: TRBV5-1
j_call: TRBJ1-5
clone_size: NA
cdr3_nt: TGCGCCAGCAGCCCGGGACATAGCAATCAGCCCCAGCATTTT
cdr3_aa: CASSPGHSNQPQHF

d_call: TRBD2
v_call: TRBV7-9
j_call: TRBJ2-2
clone_size: NA
cdr3_nt: TGTGCCGCCGACGGGAAGGGACTAGAGGCCGGGGAGCTGTTTTTT
cdr3_aa: CAADGKGLEAGELFF

d_call: NA
v_call: TRBV7-9
j_call: TRBJ1-1
clone_size: NA
cdr3_nt: TGTTCCAGCAGCCCGGGGAACACTGAAGCTTTCTTT
cdr3_aa: CSSSPGNTEAFF

d_call: TRBD2
v_call: TRBV4-1
j_call: TRBJ2-1
clone_size: NA
cdr3_nt: TGCGCCAGCAGCCAAGACCCGACTAGCGGGAGAGTCTTAGAGCAGTTCTTC
cdr3_aa: CASSQDPTSGRVLEQFF

d_call: NA
v_call: TRBV7-8
j_call: TRBJ2-7
clone_size: NA
cdr3_nt: TGTGCCAGCAGCTTGACAGCGGGCTACGAGCAGTACTTC
cdr3_aa: CASSLTAGYEQYF

d_call: NA
v_call: TRBV10-3
j_call: TRBJ1-2
clone_size: NA
cdr3_nt: TGTGCCACGCAAGCAGGTAGTGGGACTCGCTACACCTTC
cdr3_aa: CATQAGSGTRYTF

d_call: NA
v_call: TRBV7-2
j_call: TRBJ2-3
clone_size: NA
cdr3_nt: TGTGCCAGCAGCCAAAGCCCGGGGACAGATACGCAGTATTTT
cdr3_aa: CASSQSPGTDTQYF

d_call: NA
v_call: TRBV2
j_call: TRBJ1-1
clone_size: few
cdr3_nt: TGTGCCAGCAGTAGACCCACGACAGGGAACACTGAAGCTTTCTTT
cdr3_aa: CASSRPTTGNTEAFF

d_call: TRBD2
v_call: TRBV6-1
j_call: TRBJ2-4
clone_size: NA
cdr3_nt: TGTGCCACCAACCCCCGGGAGGACCAAAACATTCAGTACTTC
cdr3_aa: CATNPREDQNIQYF

d_call: NA
v_call: TRBV19
j_call: TRBJ1-1
clone_size: NA
cdr3_nt: TGTGCCAGTAGTTTTGTGGGGGCCGGGACTGAAGCTTTCTTT
cdr3_aa: CASSFVGAGTEAFF

d_call: TRBD1
v_call: TRBV4-3
j_call: TRBJ1-6
clone_size: NA
cdr3_nt: TGCGCCAGCAGCCAAACGGCGGACAGGGAAAATTCACCCCTCCACTTT
cdr3_aa: CASSQTADRENSPLHF

d_call: NA
v_call: TRBV12-5
j_call: TRBJ2-1
clone_size: NA
cdr3_nt: TGTGCTAGTGGTTTACTCGGGAATGAGCAGTTCTTC
cdr3_aa: CASGLLGNEQFF

d_call: TRBD1
v_call: TRBV6-6
j_call: TRBJ1-1
clone_size: few
cdr3_nt: TGTGCCAGCAGGAGGACAGGGACGAACACTGAAGCTTTCTTT
cdr3_aa: CASRRTGTNTEAFF

d_call: TRBD1
v_call: TRBV7-9
j_call: TRBJ2-7
clone_size: NA
cdr3_nt: TGTGCCAGCAGCCCCCCTGCGGGGACAGGGATCTACGAGCAGTACTTC
cdr3_aa: CASSPPAGTGIYEQYF

d_call: NA
v_call: TRBV30
j_call: TRBJ1-6
clone_size: NA
cdr3_nt: TGTGCCTGGAGTCGGCAGGGTGATTCACCCCTCCACTTT
cdr3_aa: CAWSRQGDSPLHF

d_call: NA
v_call: TRBV19
j_call: TRBJ1-1
clone_size: NA
cdr3_nt: TGTGCCAGTTTAGATCCAGGAGGGACTGAAGCTTTCTTT
cdr3_aa: CASLDPGGTEAFF

d_call: TRBD1
v_call: TRBV2
j_call: TRBJ1-6
clone_size: NA
cdr3_nt: TGTGCCAGCAGTGCTCCAGGGGGCGCGTCGCCCCTCCACTTT
cdr3_aa: CASSAPGGASPLHF

d_call: NA
v_call: TRBV4-2
j_call: TRBJ1-2
clone_size: few
cdr3_nt: TGTGCCAGCAGCCAAGATGCGGCAAAAAGCTATGGCTACACCTTC
cdr3_aa: CASSQDAAKSYGYTF

d_call: TRBD1
v_call: TRBV6-6
j_call: TRBJ1-2
clone_size: few
cdr3_nt: TGTGCCAGCAGTTACTCTGGGACAGGGAGCTATGGCTACACCTTC
cdr3_aa: CASSYSGTGSYGYTF

d_call: NA
v_call: TRBV6-5
j_call: TRBJ1-2
clone_size: NA
cdr3_nt: TGTGCCAGCGAACAGGACGGTTATGGCTACACCTTC
cdr3_aa: CASEQDGYGYTF

d_call: TRBD2
v_call: TRBV30
j_call: TRBJ2-5
clone_size: NA
cdr3_nt: TGTGCCTGGAGTGTCACACGCGCGGGACTAGCGGGGGGTATTGGGGAGACCCAGTACTTC
cdr3_aa: CAWSVTRAGLAGGIGETQYF

d_call: TRBD1
v_call: TRBV4-1
j_call: TRBJ2-2
clone_size: NA
cdr3_nt: TGCGCCAGCAGCCAAGGTCCCAGGGCAACTGGGACAGGATATGTTGGCGGGGAGCTGCTTTTT
cdr3_aa: CASSQGPRATGTGYVGGELLF

d_call: NA
v_call: TRBV6-6
j_call: TRBJ2-3
clone_size: NA
cdr3_nt: TGTGCCAGCACCTTCCGGGACACCTCCACAGATACGCAGTATTTT
cdr3_aa: CASTFRDTSTDTQYF

d_call: NA
v_call: TRBV30
j_call: TRBJ1-1
clone_size: NA
cdr3_nt: TGTGCCGCAGAGAAGGGACTCTTCATGAACACTGAAGCTTTCTTT
cdr3_aa: CAAEKGLFMNTEAFF